These 26 T cell receptor beta chains came from one sample sequenced in a study of prognosis after radiotherapy for stage I lung cancer. TCR beta CDR3 was amplified from genomic DNA by two-round multiplex PCR. Round one of PCR was performed, and it used primers specific to each TRBV and TRBJ gene. TCRdb itself ran the multiplex PCR reads through MiXCR, one entry per CDR3 protein. Of 30,000 or so distinct CDR3 sequences in the sample, about 30% were seen once. Sequences were derived from PBMCs, sampled before or after stereotactic body radiation therapy (not recorded which). The receptors originated from a donor over 45 with non-small cell lung cancer.

The table lists this clonotype with many counts. The chain links TRBV3-1 to TRBJ2-3; D is perhaps TRBD1 (6 bases). The V gene's germline CDR1 is LGHDT and CDR2 YNNKEL (reference sequence). V lost 4 bases to trimming and J lost 1 base, with 12 bases between them. The CDR3 consists of 15 residues. The CDR3 region is CASSLRGSGTDTQYF. The CDR3 nucleotides are TGTGCCAGCAGCCTGAGGGGGAGCGGCACAGATACGCAGTATTTT.

Concerning this clonotype: A far larger clone is just one base off, so this is likely a read error. The rearrangement uses TRBV27 and TRBJ2-1; no definite D call. CDR1 is MNHEY, CDR2 SMNVEV, per germline (reference sequence). The CDR3 sequence is 12 residues long. This CDR3 reads CASSLLGNEHYF. The DNA of the CDR3 is TGTGCCAGCAGTTTACTGGGGAACGAGCATTACTTC.

This chain joins TRBV5-1 and TRBJ2-3, with 7 bases fitting TRBD1. V was clipped by 4 bases and J by 0 bases; unmatched bases: 5. CDR3 size: 15 residues. The germline gives CDR1 SGHRS, CDR2 YFSETQ. The CDR3 spells CASSPEQGSTDTQYF. The DNA of the CDR3 is TGCGCCAGCAGCCCAGAACAGGGGAGCACAGATACGCAGTATTTT. Full variable domain (rest looked up from reference TRBV5-1 and TRBJ2-3): KAGVTQTPRYLIKTRGQQVTLSCSPISGHRSVSWYQQTPGQGLQFLFEYFSETQRNKGNFPGRFSGRQFSNSRSEMNVSTLELGDSALYLCASSPEQGSTDTQYFGPGTRLTVL.

This clonotype came up many times. The J gene is TRBJ2-1, the V gene TRBV6-1; the match to TRBD1 covers 12 bases. The CDR3 extends over 22 amino acids. With V trimmed by 6 bases and J by 4 bases, 25 bases remained unmatched. CDR1 and CDR2 from the germline V gene are MNHNS and SASEGT. The CDR3 protein is CASRRSPLGTGGVLRGYNEQFF. Written as DNA, the CDR3 is TGTGCCAGCAGACGATCACCCCTGGGGACAGGGGGCGTGCTGCGGGGGTACAATGAGCAGTTCTTC.

This clonotype was counted ten times or more. This chain uses TRBV2 with TRBJ2-7; 8 nucleotides match TRBD2. The J segment lost 5 bases and the V segment lost 8 bases, leaving 17 bases of the junction unmatched. Germline loops: CDR1 SNHLY, CDR2 FYNNEI. The CDR3 has 16 amino acids. The CDR3 coding sequence is TGTGCCAGCGGTAGGGAGAGCGGGAGTAGGGCCGACGAGCAGTACTTC. Translation gives CASGRESGSRADEQYF. Variable domain in full (rest from reference TRBV2 and TRBJ2-7): EPEVTQTPSHQVTQMGQEVILRCVPISNHLYFYWYRQILGQKVEFLVSFYNNEISEKSEIFDDQFSVERPDGSNFTLKIRSTKLEDSAMYFCASGRESGSRADEQYFGPGTRLTVT.

This clonotype was found many times. The genes are TRBV5-1 and TRBJ2-6; D remains ambiguous. The CDR3 totals 12 residues. Trimming stripped 3 bases from V and 4 bases from J, with 2 bases between. The germline V gene has CDR1 SGHRS and CDR2 YFSETQ. This CDR3 reads CASSSGANVLTF. CDR3 in DNA: TGCGCCAGCAGCTCCGGGGCCAACGTCCTGACTTTC. The whole variable domain, filled in from reference TRBV5-1 and TRBJ2-6, reads KAGVTQTPRYLIKTRGQQVTLSCSPISGHRSVSWYQQTPGQGLQFLFEYFSETQRNKGNFPGRFSGRQFSNSRSEMNVSTLELGDSALYLCASSSGANVLTFGAGSRLTVL.

This clonotype was detected many times. Possible read error: a much larger clone is one base away. Likely a read error: the CDR3 ends without its conserved phenylalanine or tryptophan. The chain joins TRBV6-5 to TRBJ2-2; D unclear. Deletions cut 2 bases from V and 7 bases from J, with 11 bases between. The V gene's germline CDR1 is MNHEY and CDR2 SVGAGI. The CDR3 covers 14 residues. The CDR3 DNA is TGTGCCAGCAGTTACAACCGTCGGAGCGGGGAGCTGTTTTCT. Translation gives CASSYNRRSGELFS.

This clonotype was counted a single time. The V gene is TRBV2, the J gene TRBJ2-7; D is unresolved. Trimming pared 6 bases from V and 4 bases from J, leaving 19 bases between. In germline, CDR1 is SNHLY, CDR2 FYNNEI. The CDR3 extends over 15 amino acids. CDR3 in DNA: TGTGCCAGCAGGCGACATGCCGCTGTGGAGTACGAGCAGTACTTC. Translation gives CASRRHAAVEYEQYF.

This clonotype was observed many times. The rearrangement joins TRBV5-5 to TRBJ2-3; D is undetermined. The V gene lost 3 bases and the J gene lost 7 bases, with 15 bases spanning the gap. Per germline, CDR1 SGHKS and CDR2 YYEKEE (reference sequence). CDR3 length: 14 amino acids. The CDR3 loop reads CASSSRSPENTQYF. Written as DNA, the CDR3 is TGTGCCAGCAGCTCTAGGTCGCCGGAGAATACGCAGTATTTT.

This clonotype was observed a handful of times. It may be a read error: a sequence one base away is much more abundant. In this CDR3 the conserved last residue, phenylalanine or tryptophan, is missing, so a read error is likely. V usage is TRBV29-1 and J usage is TRBJ1-2; 7 nucleotides line up with TRBD1. Germline V lookup: CDR1 SQVTM, CDR2 ANQGSEA. After removal of 7 bases from V and 8 bases from J, the junction contained 7 bases not matched to a gene. The CDR3 totals 11 residues. CDR3 nucleotide sequence: TGCAGCGATACTACAGGGGCGGGCTACACCCTC. This translates into CSDTTGAGYTL.

This chain connects TRBV5-4 to TRBJ2-3; D may be TRBD1 (5 bases). With 2 bases removed from V and 0 bases from J, the gap between germline ends came to 13 bases. Germline CDR1 and CDR2: SGHNT and YYREEE (reference sequence). CDR3 length: 16 amino acids. The CDR3 here is CASSFAWGPSTDTQYF. The CDR3 nucleotides read TGTGCCAGCAGCTTCGCATGGGGCCCGAGCACAGATACGCAGTATTTT.

The J gene is TRBJ2-6, the V gene TRBV2; D may be TRBD1 (5 bases). V lost 6 bases to trimming and J lost 3 bases, with 12 bases between them. Looked up from germline, CDR1 is SNHLY and CDR2 is FYNNEI. The CDR3 loop spans 15 amino acids. Here the CDR3 DNA reads TGTGCCAGCAGAGGAAAGGGGTATGGGGCCAACGTCCTGACTTTC. Translating it yields CASRGKGYGANVLTF.

This chain links TRBV9 with TRBJ2-7; D possibly matches TRBD1 or TRBD2 (5 bases each). The CDR3 has 15 amino acids. V lost 2 bases, J lost 6 bases, and 18 bases lay in between. The germline gives CDR1 SGDLS, CDR2 YYNGEE. CDR3 sequence: CASSVAGARGAEQYF. The CDR3, as DNA: TGTGCCAGCAGCGTGGCCGGGGCGAGAGGAGCCGAGCAGTACTTC.

This clonotype was picked up many times. The chain is built from TRBV11-2 and TRBJ2-1, with a possible D match to TRBD2 (7 bases). V was clipped by 5 bases and J by 4 bases, with 18 bases between them. Germline V gene lookup returns CDR1 SGHAT and CDR2 FQNNGV. CDR3 length: 16 residues. CDR3: CASSRGASGQYNEQFF. CDR3 sequence (DNA): TGTGCCAGCAGCAGGGGTGCTAGCGGACAGTACAATGAGCAGTTCTTC.

V usage is TRBV5-5 and J usage is TRBJ1-5; D not resolved. With 4 bases removed from V and 1 base from J, the gap between germline ends came to 15 bases. Germline CDR1 is SGHKS and CDR2 is YYEKEE (reference sequence). The CDR3 has 16 residues. CDR3 in DNA: TGTGCCAGCAGCATCCGACCAACAGAAAGCAATCAGCCCCAGCATTTT. Its protein is CASSIRPTESNQPQHF.

In this sample, this clonotype turned up many times. The rearrangement uses TRBV25-1 and TRBJ2-7, with TRBD2 matching over 9 bases. There are 15 residues in the CDR3. Germline CDR1 MGHDK, CDR2 SYGVNS. After removal of 4 bases from V and 2 bases from J, the junction contained 6 bases not matched to a gene. The CDR3 loop is CASSAALAGPYEQYF. The DNA for the CDR3 is TGTGCCAGCAGTGCCGCACTAGCGGGCCCCTACGAGCAGTACTTC.

This clonotype was seen many times. The chain is built from TRBV7-9 and TRBJ2-7; D is possibly TRBD1 or TRBD2 (5 bases each). The V end was cut by 5 bases, the J end by 5 bases, with 16 bases between. This CDR3 contains 14 residues. In germline, CDR1 is SEHNR, CDR2 FQNEAQ (reference sequence). CDR3 coding DNA: TGTGCCAGCAGCCGACTCATTGGGGGTGACGAGCAGTACTTC. This codes for CASSRLIGGDEQYF.

The chain uses TRBV7-2 and TRBJ2-7, with 8 bases matching TRBD2. The germline CDR1 and CDR2 sequences are SGHTA and FQGNSA. After removal of 3 bases from V and 5 bases from J, the junction contained 9 bases not matched to a gene. The CDR3 extends over 15 amino acids. CDR3 in amino acids: CASSFLAGFGDEQYF. For the CDR3, the DNA is TGTGCCAGCAGCTTTTTAGCGGGATTCGGGGACGAGCAGTACTTC.

This clonotype was observed at least ten times. V usage is TRBV6-5 and J usage is TRBJ2-5, with 8 bases identical to TRBD2. V lost 2 bases, J lost 2 bases, and 4 bases stayed unmatched. Germline lookup yields CDR1 MNHEY and CDR2 SVGAGI. The CDR3 has 15 residues. The chain's CDR3 is CASSYQKREQETQYF. The CDR3 nucleotides are TGTGCCAGCAGTTACCAAAAGCGGGAGCAAGAGACCCAGTACTTC.

This clonotype was counted many times. This chain uses TRBV9 with TRBJ2-2; the match to TRBD2 covers 7 bases. CDR3 length: 16 residues. The germline V gene has CDR1 SGDLS and CDR2 YYNGEE. The V and J ends lost 4 bases and 4 bases, in that order; junction bases with no gene match: 10. The CDR3 here is CASSPNGGRATGELFF. As DNA, the CDR3 is TGTGCCAGCAGCCCCAATGGTGGGAGGGCCACCGGGGAGCTGTTTTTT.

In the case of this clonotype: One base separates it from a far larger clone, so it is likely a read error. J is TRBJ2-3 and V is TRBV6-4; weak D call: TRBD2 (6 bases). The germline V and J ends were trimmed by 7 bases and 4 bases, with 15 bases remaining between them. The germline V gene has CDR1 MRHNA and CDR2 SNTAGT. The CDR3 extends over 14 amino acids. In nucleotides, the CDR3 is TGTGCCAGCACCGCCAATGGGACTGCAGATACGCAGTATTTT. This gives the protein CASTANGTADTQYF.

A few counts support this clonotype. One base away lies a much larger clone, so this may be a sequencing read error. The chain links TRBV20-1 to TRBJ1-5; D gene uncertain. Germline V gene lookup returns CDR1 DFQATT and CDR2 SNEGSKA (reference sequence). This CDR3 spans 13 amino acids. CDR3 sequence: CSAATRAGQHQHF. The CDR3 coding sequence is TGCAGTGCTGCGACACGAGCGGGTCAGCACCAGCATTTT.

The table lists this clonotype with many counts. The gene calls are TRBV19 and TRBJ1-1; D remains ambiguous. Trimming took 3 bases from V and 2 from J, leaving 10 bases between them. The length of the CDR3 is 14 residues. From germline, CDR1 is LNHDA and CDR2 SQIVND (reference sequence). DNA for the CDR3: TGTGCCAGTAGTATCCGAGCGGAAAACACTGAAGCTTTCTTT. This encodes CASSIRAENTEAFF.

This chain joins TRBV28 and TRBJ2-3; D uncertain. The germline V and J ends were trimmed by 6 bases and 2 bases, with 9 bases remaining between them. The germline V gene encodes CDR1 MDHEN and CDR2 SYDVKM. This CDR3 is 13 amino acids long. The CDR3 protein is CASRPGYTDTQYF. The CDR3 bases are TGTGCCAGCAGACCGGGCTACACAGATACGCAGTATTTT.

Ten or more counts support this clonotype. The chain employs TRBV30 and TRBJ2-5, with D possibly being TRBD1 (5 bases). The germline V gene has CDR1 GTSNPN and CDR2 SVGIG (reference sequence). CDR3 size: 14 residues. Trimming cost V 3 bases and J 0 bases, with 11 bases left between them. This CDR3 is CAWSQGYYQETQYF. CDR3 coding DNA: TGTGCCTGGAGCCAGGGCTATTACCAAGAGACCCAGTACTTC.

This clonotype has at least ten counts. This chain connects TRBV5-6 to TRBJ2-1, with 11 bases fitting TRBD2. This CDR3 comprises 15 residues. Germline CDR1 is SGHDT and CDR2 is YYEEEE. Unmatched junction bases numbered 3, after V lost 3 bases and J lost 4 bases. The CDR3 DNA sequence: TGTGCCAGCAGCTGGACTAGCGGGCCTTACAATGAGCAGTTCTTC. Translating gives CASSWTSGPYNEQFF.